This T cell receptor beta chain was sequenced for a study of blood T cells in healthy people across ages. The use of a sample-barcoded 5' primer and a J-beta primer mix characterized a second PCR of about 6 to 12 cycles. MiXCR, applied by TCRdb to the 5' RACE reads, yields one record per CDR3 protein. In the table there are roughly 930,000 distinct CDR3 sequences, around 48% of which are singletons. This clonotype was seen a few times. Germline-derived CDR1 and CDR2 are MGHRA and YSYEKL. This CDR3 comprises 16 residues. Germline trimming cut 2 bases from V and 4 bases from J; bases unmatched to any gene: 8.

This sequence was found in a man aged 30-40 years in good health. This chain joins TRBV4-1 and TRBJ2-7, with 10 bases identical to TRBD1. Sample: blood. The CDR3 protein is CASSQSTGTGVYEQYF. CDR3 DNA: TGCGCCAGCAGCCAAAGTACCGGGACAGGGGTATACGAGCAGTACTTC.